A single TCR beta chain is shown here with its context. Using immunoSEQ multiplex PCR, the repertoire was profiled, and TCRdb retains in-frame clones only, with some absent. The sample records tens of thousands of clones, about 93% being singletons. Trimming left V 3 bases short and J 7 bases short, with 11 bases between. The length of the CDR3 is 12 residues. Per the germline V gene, CDR1 is SGHNT and CDR2 is YYREEE (reference sequence). The data are from a study of technical replicates of blood from several donors. Input material: T cells isolated from PBMCs. The chain employs TRBV5-4 and TRBJ2-7; weak D call: TRBD1 (5 bases). This receptor was obtained from a human donor in good health. The CDR3 nucleotides are TGTGCCAGCAGCTCCCCACCAGGGGAGCAGTACTTC. Translating it yields CASSSPPGEQYF.